Each of the 23 T cell receptor beta chains below was sequenced from the same sample in a study of T cell responses to AZD1222 COVID-19 vaccine. Using immunoSEQ multiplex PCR, the repertoire was profiled, and TCRdb retains in-frame clones only, with some absent. The data show 90,000 to 120,000 clones, roughly 90% seen once. This sample comprised peripheral blood, obtained on day 0 of AZD1222 vaccination. These receptors all come from an adult in good health.

The chain is built from TRBV9 and TRBJ2-4, with D uncertain. The CDR3 extends over 11 amino acids. Germline CDR1 and CDR2: SGDLS and YYNGEE. The V end was cut by 0 bases, the J end by 9 bases, with 4 bases between. In DNA form, the CDR3 reads TGTGCCAGCAGCGTAGGTACCATTCAGTACTTC. This translates into CASSVGTIQYF.

This chain joins TRBV4-1 and TRBJ2-1, with TRBD2 identical over 13 bases. Trimming at V came to 3 bases and at J to 10 bases, leaving 12 bases not matched to a gene. The CDR3 has 17 residues. In germline, CDR1 is MGHRA, CDR2 YSYEKL. The CDR3 coding sequence is TGCGCCAGCAGCCACCCTTATGGGACTAGCGGGGACGGGGAGCAGTTCTTC. This encodes CASSHPYGTSGDGEQFF.

This clone was seen just once. The rearrangement uses TRBV5-1 and TRBJ1-6; no firm D call. There are 15 residues in the CDR3. CDR1 SGHRS and CDR2 YFSETQ come from the germline V gene. V dropped 0 bases and J dropped 4 bases, with 8 bases sitting between them. The CDR3 DNA is TGCGCCAGCAGCTTGGAAGGACGGTATAATTCACCCCTCCACTTT. Residues: CASSLEGRYNSPLHF.

This chain links TRBV5-1 with TRBJ1-5; no firm D call. The CDR3 length is 12 residues. The V gene's germline CDR1 is SGHRS and CDR2 YFSETQ. The V and J ends lost 4 bases and 6 bases respectively, with 8 bases between them. The CDR3 loop is CASSPEGQPQHF. In nucleotides, the CDR3 is TGCGCCAGCAGCCCCGAAGGTCAGCCCCAGCATTTT.

This sequence joins TRBV7-8 and TRBJ2-2; D possibly corresponds to TRBD1 (6 bases). Germline CDR1 is SGHVS and CDR2 is FQNEAQ. V was pared by 7 bases and J by 5 bases, with 17 bases between. The CDR3 spans 15 residues. The CDR3 sequence is CASTGEGQRTGELFF. The DNA for the CDR3 is TGTGCCAGCACCGGTGAAGGACAGAGGACCGGGGAGCTGTTTTTT.

The genes are TRBV15 and TRBJ1-5; D may be TRBD1 (5 bases). V shed 3 bases and J shed 3 bases, with 12 bases lying between them. Germline V CDR1 and CDR2: LNHNV, YYDKDF (reference sequence). The CDR3 extends over 15 amino acids. CDR3 DNA: TGTGCCACCAGCAGGGGGAAAGGGGACAATCAGCCCCAGCATTTT. It specifies CATSRGKGDNQPQHF.

The V gene is TRBV7-2, the J gene TRBJ2-7; TRBD2 is a possible D gene (6 bases). Germline lookup yields CDR1 SGHTA and CDR2 FQGNSA. This CDR3 comprises 17 residues. The ends were cut back, 1 base at V and 0 bases at J, with 16 bases in the middle. The CDR3 nucleotides read TGTGCCAGCAGCTTAGGGGGGGTAGCGGCCCCCTCCTACGAGCAGTACTTC. The encoded protein is CASSLGGVAAPSYEQYF.

The chain is built from TRBV28 and TRBJ2-7; no clear D gene. Trimming removed 6 bases from V and 0 bases from J, with 3 bases in between. The CDR3 is 11 amino acids. Germline CDR1 is MDHEN and CDR2 is SYDVKM. CDR3 in DNA: TGTGCCAGCAGGAGCTCCTACGAGCAGTACTTC. Its protein product is CASRSSYEQYF.

This chain joins TRBV6-5 and TRBJ2-7; TRBD2 matches 11 bases. The CDR3 is 15 residues long. After removal of 2 bases from V and 1 base from J, the junction contained 1 base not matched to a gene. Germline CDR1 reads MNHEY; CDR2 reads SVGAGI. The CDR3 is CASSYGTSGSYEQYF. Written as DNA, the CDR3 is TGTGCCAGCAGTTACGGGACTAGCGGATCCTACGAGCAGTACTTC.

The rearrangement joins TRBV7-8 to TRBJ1-1; no reliable D call. Germline V gives CDR1 SGHVS, CDR2 FQNEAQ. Trimming removed 3 bases at V and 1 base at J, with 6 bases between. This CDR3 has 13 residues. CDR3 coding DNA: TGTGCCAGCAGCTTTGCCGAGAACACTGAAGCTTTCTTT. Encoded protein: CASSFAENTEAFF.

The chain combines TRBV5-3 with TRBJ1-1; 7 bases align to TRBD1. TRBV5-3 is filed as an ORF, its function uncertain. CDR3 size: 15 residues. V lost 4 bases, J lost 0 bases, and 6 bases stayed unmatched. The CDR3 loop reads CARSHTGEMNTEAFF. In DNA form, the CDR3 reads TGTGCCAGAAGCCATACAGGGGAAATGAACACTGAAGCTTTCTTT.

The chain carries TRBV6-5 and TRBJ2-7; 7 positions match TRBD1. With V trimmed by 0 bases and J by 1 base, 3 bases remained unmatched. This CDR3 region has 15 residues. The germline CDR1 and CDR2 sequences are MNHEY and SVGAGI. As DNA, the CDR3 is TGTGCCAGCAGTTACTCTCGACAGGGATCCTACGAGCAGTACTTC. Its translation: CASSYSRQGSYEQYF.

The rearrangement joins TRBV3-1 (or the pseudogene TRBV3-2) to TRBJ2-1; D gene unclear. Germline loops: CDR1 LGHDT, CDR2 YNNKEL (reference sequence). This CDR3 has 12 residues. V gave up 0 bases and J gave up 12 bases, with 9 bases separating them. CDR3 nucleotide sequence: TGTGCCAGCAGCCAAGAAACAGTTGCGCAGTTCTTC. Amino acids: CASSQETVAQFF.

This sequence joins TRBV3-1 (or the pseudogene TRBV3-2) and TRBJ1-2; 8 bases are a match to TRBD1. Per germline, CDR1 LGHDT and CDR2 YNNKEL (reference sequence). CDR3 length equals 16 residues. The V gene end was trimmed by 1 base and the J gene end by 9 bases; junction bases not matched to a gene: 13. This CDR3 reads CASSQVAVDREFRYTF. The CDR3 bases are TGTGCCAGCAGCCAAGTTGCCGTGGACAGGGAATTTCGCTACACCTTC.

The chain carries TRBV6-4 and TRBJ2-2, with D perhaps matching TRBD1 or TRBD2 (5 bases each). From germline, CDR1 is MRHNA and CDR2 SNTAGT. Trimming shortened V by 6 bases and J by 0 bases, and 11 bases separated the two germline ends. The CDR3 is made up of 15 amino acids. CDR3 in DNA: TGTGCCAGCAGAGCCGGGACGGCGAACACCGGGGAGCTGTTTTTT. It is translated as CASRAGTANTGELFF.

This rearrangement joins TRBV28 to TRBJ1-2; weak D call: TRBD1 (5 bases). Germline CDR1 is MDHEN and CDR2 is SYDVKM. Trimming removed 2 bases at V and 6 bases at J, with 13 bases between. The CDR3 is 14 amino acids. The CDR3 DNA reads TGTGCCAGCAGTTTAATAGACAGACTGGATGGCTACACCTTC. This codes for CASSLIDRLDGYTF.

The rearrangement links TRBV4-3 to TRBJ2-4, with D hard to call. Looked up from germline, CDR1 is LGHNA and CDR2 is YSLEER. Trimming stripped 1 base from V and 0 bases from J, with 7 bases between. This CDR3 contains 15 residues. The CDR3 loop reads CASSQGVVAKNIQYF. The CDR3 nucleotides read TGCGCCAGCAGCCAAGGGGTGGTAGCCAAAAACATTCAGTACTTC.

The chain recombines TRBV7-3 with TRBJ2-2; the D is unclear. V was pared by 6 bases and J by 0 bases, with 11 bases between. CDR3 size: 15 residues. Germline CDR1 is SGHTA and CDR2 is FQGTGA. As DNA, the CDR3 is TGTGCCAGCAGTCCCGTGAAGACGAACACCGGGGAGCTGTTTTTT. Protein product: CASSPVKTNTGELFF.

This chain uses TRBV6-5 with TRBJ1-1; D call uncertain. This CDR3 is built from 13 residues. V was pared by 4 bases and J by 0 bases, with 6 bases between. Germline V gene lookup returns CDR1 MNHEY and CDR2 SVGAGI. CDR3 region: CASSWTVNTEAFF. DNA of the CDR3: TGTGCCAGCAGTTGGACTGTGAACACTGAAGCTTTCTTT.

This chain joins TRBV2 and TRBJ2-5; no firm D call. CDR1 SNHLY and CDR2 FYNNEI come from the germline V gene. V was pared by 1 base and J by 9 bases, with 15 bases between. The CDR3 spans 14 residues. CDR3 DNA sequence: TGTGCCAGCAGTGAAGTCGCGTCCGTCGGTGCCCAGTACTTC. Protein product: CASSEVASVGAQYF. The full variable domain, in which reference TRBV2 and TRBJ2-5 provide the parts outside the CDR3, is EPEVTQTPSHQVTQMGQEVILRCVPISNHLYFYWYRQILGQKVEFLVSFYNNEISEKSEIFDDQFSVERPDGSNFTLKIRSTKLEDSAMYFCASSEVASVGAQYFGPGTRLLVL.

CDR3 loop: CASSQEGQGGSPLHF. The CDR3 bases are TGTGCCAGCAGCCAAGAGGGACAGGGAGGTTCACCCCTCCACTTT. J is TRBJ1-6 and V is TRBV14; 9 bases match TRBD1. The CDR3 runs 15 residues. CDR1 is SGHDN and CDR2 is FVKESK in the germline V gene. J lost 9 bases, V lost 0 bases, and 3 bases had no gene match.

The chain joins TRBV7-8 to TRBJ1-3; D remains ambiguous. Trimming cost V 0 bases and J 2 bases, with 5 bases left between them. Per germline, CDR1 SGHVS and CDR2 FQNEAQ. The CDR3 sequence is 14 residues long. CDR3 coding DNA: TGTGCCAGCAGCTTAGCAGGGACTGGAAACACCATATATTTT. It specifies CASSLAGTGNTIYF.

The chain couples TRBV24-1 to TRBJ2-5; TRBD1 matches 7 bases. The CDR3 has 15 residues. The V and J ends lost 4 bases and 3 bases, in that order; junction bases with no gene match: 7. Germline CDR1 and CDR2: KGHDR and SFDVKD. DNA of the CDR3: TGTGCCACCAGTGAACTGGGACAGATTGAAGAGACCCAGTACTTC. This gives the protein CATSELGQIEETQYF.